This TCR beta chain was sequenced during a study of response to subunit inactivated influenza vaccine. This clonotype was counted only a few times. Its antigen is unknown. This CDR3 has 14 amino acids. Germline CDR1 SGHVS, CDR2 FNYEAQ. V was cut by 5 bases and J by 8 bases, with 16 bases left in between. TCRdb itself ran the RT-PCR reads through MiXCR, one entry per CDR3 protein. The sample gives about 650,000 distinct CDR3 sequences, 13% to 15% of which show up once; less than 9% is in the top ten. Regarding the study as a whole: T cells newly recruited by each seasonal influenza vaccination are few, the authors suggested.

The TCR comes from a man in his forties or fifties who received an inactivated influenza vaccine. The chain joins TRBV7-6 to TRBJ2-1; no firm D call. This material consisted of PBMCs from blood, taken around 15 days before vaccination. The CDR3 region has the DNA TGTGCCAGCAGCCCTACACTGGGCTGGGATGAGCAGTTCTTC. Its protein is CASSPTLGWDEQFF.